This T cell receptor beta chain is drawn from a study of T cell repertoires in cytomegalovirus infection. Study-wide results and caveats: Cumulative public TCR beta family frequency identified CMV carriers with the relevant HLA.

This clonotype was seen a handful of times. The antigen is unknown. TCRdb reprocessed the reads with MiXCR, giving one entry per CDR3 protein. The data hold 400,000 or so distinct CDR3 sequences, with 15% to 20% observed a single time. The source material was PBMCs. The receptor comes from a human donor in good health (CMV status not recorded). Some clones in this sample may be carry-over from other donors' samples.

The CDR3 DNA sequence: TGCAGTGCGCCCGTCCCCCAGGGGCTGAACACTGAAGCTTTCTTT. It specifies CSAPVPQGLNTEAFF. The chain employs TRBV20-1 and TRBJ1-1; possible D gene TRBD1, 6 bases. From germline, CDR1 is DFQATT and CDR2 SNEGSKA (reference sequence). CDR3 size: 15 residues. Trimming removed 6 bases from V and 0 bases from J, with 17 bases in between.